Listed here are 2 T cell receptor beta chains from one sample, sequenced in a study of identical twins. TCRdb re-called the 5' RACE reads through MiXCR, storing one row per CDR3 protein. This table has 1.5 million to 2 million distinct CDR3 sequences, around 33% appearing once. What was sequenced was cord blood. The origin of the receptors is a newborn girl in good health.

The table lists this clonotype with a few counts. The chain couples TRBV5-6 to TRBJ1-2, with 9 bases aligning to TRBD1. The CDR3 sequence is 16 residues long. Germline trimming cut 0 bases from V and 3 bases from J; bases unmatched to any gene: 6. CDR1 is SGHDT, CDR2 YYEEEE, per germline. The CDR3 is CASSLDRGRAYYGYTF. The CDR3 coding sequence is TGTGCCAGCAGCTTGGACAGGGGGCGGGCTTACTATGGCTACACCTTC.

In DNA form, the CDR3 reads TGCAGCGTTGACGGAGGGAAGGGAGGGCCCAGAGCTTTCTTT. Encoded protein: CSVDGGKGGPRAFF. V is TRBV29-1 and J is TRBJ1-1; no clear D. Between the trimmed V and J ends, which lost 3 bases and 10 bases, there was a span of 21 bases. CDR1 and CDR2 from the germline V gene are SQVTM and ANQGSEA. The CDR3 loop spans 14 amino acids.